Presented here are 9 T cell receptor beta chains from one specimen sequenced in a study of blood T cell repertoires in COVID-19. This table comes from immunoSEQ multiplex PCR, and its TCRdb copy is limited to in-frame clones, with some not included. In the table there are approximately 260,000 clones, 89% of which are singletons. Sequenced sample: peripheral blood. The source of these receptors is a man aged 45-65 years with acute or convalescent COVID-19.

This chain's CDR3 is CASSTGQGPYEQYF. CDR3 nucleotide sequence: TGTGCCAGCAGCACGGGACAGGGCCCCTACGAGCAGTACTTC. This chain connects TRBV7-6 to TRBJ2-7, with 9 bases matching TRBD1. CDR3 length: 14 amino acids. The germline V gene encodes CDR1 SGHVS and CDR2 FNYEAQ. J was trimmed by 2 bases and V by 5 bases; bases with no gene match: 4.

This rearrangement joins TRBV7-9 to TRBJ2-2; D may be TRBD2 (7 bases). The V end was cut by 5 bases, the J end by 4 bases, with 14 bases between. CDR1 SEHNR and CDR2 FQNEAQ come from the germline V gene (reference sequence). This CDR3 region has 15 residues. The CDR3 protein is CASSPPGGRTGELFF. The CDR3, as DNA: TGTGCCAGCAGCCCCCCCGGGGGGCGCACCGGGGAGCTGTTTTTT.

This rearrangement joins TRBV30 to TRBJ1-2; 8 bases fit TRBD1. The CDR3 contains 14 residues. The germline gives CDR1 GTSNPN, CDR2 SVGIG (reference sequence). After removal of 5 bases from V and 8 bases from J, the junction contained 13 bases not matched to a gene. CDR3 region: CAWGPRQGTAGYTF. Here the CDR3 DNA reads TGTGCCTGGGGGCCCCGACAGGGGACCGCGGGCTACACCTTC.

The chain combines TRBV7-9 with TRBJ1-2, with D unclear. This CDR3 comprises 14 residues. V was pared by 3 bases and J by 2 bases, with 10 bases between. CDR1 SEHNR and CDR2 FQNEAQ come from the germline V gene (reference sequence). CDR3 bases: TGTGCCAGCAGCTTGGTCGCGGTCAACTATGGCTACACCTTC. Protein product: CASSLVAVNYGYTF.

The chain joins TRBV27 to TRBJ2-2; 9 nucleotides agree with TRBD1. V lost 5 bases to trimming and J lost 7 bases; unmatched junction nucleotides: 11. CDR1 and CDR2 from the germline V gene are MNHEY and SMNVEV (reference sequence). CDR3 length: 16 residues. CDR3 loop: CASSRPGTGKYGELFF. The CDR3, as DNA: TGTGCCAGCAGTAGACCCGGGACAGGGAAGTACGGGGAGCTGTTTTTT.

The chain uses TRBV19 and TRBJ2-1; D not certain. The CDR3 is made up of 13 amino acids. V lost 9 bases to trimming and J lost 0 bases, with 9 bases between them. From germline, CDR1 is LNHDA and CDR2 SQIVND (reference sequence). As DNA, the CDR3 is TGTGCCAGCACCGGGTTCTCCTACAATGAGCAGTTCTTC. Amino acids: CASTGFSYNEQFF.

A remark on this clone: Other DNA sequences in this sample translate to the same CDR3. V is TRBV7-9 and J is TRBJ1-1; D call uncertain. Trimming left V 2 bases short and J 4 bases short, with 5 bases between. The V gene's germline CDR1 is SEHNR and CDR2 FQNEAQ (reference sequence). The CDR3 is 12 residues long. The CDR3 here is CASSLLSTEAFF. CDR3 coding DNA: TGTGCCAGCAGCTTACTGAGCACTGAAGCTTTCTTT.

The sample holds one count of this clone. The rearrangement uses TRBV30 and TRBJ1-2; perhaps TRBD1 as D (5 bases). Germline assignment: CDR1 GTSNPN and CDR2 SVGIG (reference sequence). This CDR3 spans 11 amino acids. The ends were cut back, 5 bases at V and 8 bases at J, with 12 bases in the middle. The CDR3 reads CAWVRGKGYTF. DNA for the CDR3: TGTGCCTGGGTGCGGGGCAAGGGCTACACCTTC. The full variable domain, in which reference TRBV30 and TRBJ1-2 provide the parts outside the CDR3, is SQTIHQWPATLVQPVGSPLSLECTVEGTSNPNLYWYRQAAGRGLQLLFYSVGIGQISSEVPQNLSASRPQDRQFILSSKKLLLSDSGFYLCAWVRGKGYTFGSGTRLTVV.

The V gene is TRBV5-1, the J gene TRBJ2-3; weak D call: TRBD2 (5 bases). This CDR3 is 13 amino acids long. The V end lost 0 bases, the J end lost 8 bases, and 10 bases lay between the germline ends. The germline V gene has CDR1 SGHRS and CDR2 YFSETQ. CDR3 DNA sequence: TGCGCCAGCAGCTTGGAGGCCGGGGTTACGCAGTATTTT. It is translated as CASSLEAGVTQYF.